A single TCR beta chain is shown here with its context. This clonotype has a handful of counts. Its antigen remains undetermined. Base qualities are not at hand, and no much larger clone is one base apart. The sample belongs to a study of response to subunit inactivated influenza vaccine listed by TCRdb under 2018. Background on the whole study: To follow how T cells responded to a trivalent subunit inactivated influenza vaccine, the researchers relied on deep quantitative profiling of the T cell receptor repertoire.

The CDR3, cysteine through phenylalanine, is 15 amino acids long. CDR3 DNA is the only sequence kept; it has 45 bases, read in frame from the first base. For CDR1 and CDR2, the germline V gene lists MDHEN and SYDVKM. The V and J ends are trimmed by 7 bases and 2 bases, leaving 16 bases between them. Library prep was done by RT-PCR. Sequencing took place on an Illumina HiSeq 2500. TCRdb trimmed the raw reads at Q25, called clones with MiXCR and kept productive beta chains. Rows merge per CDR3 protein into single entries with the most common DNA and genes. The sample table contains roughly 760,000 distinct CDR3 sequences; only one count was recorded for about 20% of them. The ten largest clones take up about 9.4% of the sample. The research as a whole found: According to the authors, only a limited number of new T cells may be recruited by each seasonal influenza vaccination.

This clonotype was obtained from a man aged 45-65 years who received an inactivated influenza vaccine. Donor details come from another sample of the same person, matched by shared clones. The chain couples TRBV28 to TRBJ2-3, with the D gene not clear enough to name. This specimen was PBMCs from blood, taken about 5 days after vaccination. This receptor has the CDR3 CASTLLGHNTDTQYF. Here is the DNA: TGTGCCAGCACCCTCCTGGGTCACAACACAGATACGCAGTATTTT.